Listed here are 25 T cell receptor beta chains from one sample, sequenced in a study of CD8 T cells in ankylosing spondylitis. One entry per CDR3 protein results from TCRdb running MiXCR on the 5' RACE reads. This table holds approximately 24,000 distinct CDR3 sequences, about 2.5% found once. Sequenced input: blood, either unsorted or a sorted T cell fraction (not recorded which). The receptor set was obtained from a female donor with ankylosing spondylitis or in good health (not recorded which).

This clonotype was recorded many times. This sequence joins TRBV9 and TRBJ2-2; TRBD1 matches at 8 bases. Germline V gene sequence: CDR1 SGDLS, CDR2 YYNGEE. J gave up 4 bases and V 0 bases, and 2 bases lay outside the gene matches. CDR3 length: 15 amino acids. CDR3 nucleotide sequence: TGTGCCAGCAGCGTAGCTCAGGGGGCCACCGGGGAGCTGTTTTTT. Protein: CASSVAQGATGELFF.

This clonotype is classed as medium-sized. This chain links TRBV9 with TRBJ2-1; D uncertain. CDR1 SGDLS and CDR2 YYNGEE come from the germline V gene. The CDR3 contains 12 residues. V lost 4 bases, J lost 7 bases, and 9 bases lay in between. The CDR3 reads CASSPLPNEQFF. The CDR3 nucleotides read TGTGCCAGCAGCCCTCTTCCGAATGAGCAGTTCTTC.

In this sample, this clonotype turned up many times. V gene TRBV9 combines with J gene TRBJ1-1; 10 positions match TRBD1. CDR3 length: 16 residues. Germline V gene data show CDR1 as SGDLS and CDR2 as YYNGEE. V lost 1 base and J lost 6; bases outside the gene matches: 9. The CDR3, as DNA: TGTGCCAGCAGCGTATTGACAGGGGGCGTCTACGCTGAAGCTTTCTTT. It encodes CASSVLTGGVYAEAFF.

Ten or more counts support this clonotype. Written as DNA, the CDR3 is TGTGCCAGCAGCGTAGACATGTGGGGATCTGGCTACACCTTC. Its protein product is CASSVDMWGSGYTF. The genes are TRBV9 and TRBJ1-2; D ambiguous. Germline V gives CDR1 SGDLS, CDR2 YYNGEE. V was pared by 0 bases and J by 7 bases, with 13 bases between. The CDR3 totals 14 residues. Using reference TRBV9 and TRBJ1-2 for the parts outside the CDR3, the full variable domain is DSGVTQTPKHLITATGQRVTLRCSPRSGDLSVYWYQQSLDQGLQFLIQYYNGEERAKGNILERFSAQQFPDLHSELNLSSLELGDSALYFCASSVDMWGSGYTFGSGTRLTVV.

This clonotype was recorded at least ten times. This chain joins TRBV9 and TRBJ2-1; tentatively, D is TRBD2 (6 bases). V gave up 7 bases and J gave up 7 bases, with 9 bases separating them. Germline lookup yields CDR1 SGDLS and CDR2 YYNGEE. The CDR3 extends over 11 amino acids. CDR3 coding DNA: TGTGCCAGCGGGAGGTGGAATGAGCAGTTCTTC. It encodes CASGRWNEQFF. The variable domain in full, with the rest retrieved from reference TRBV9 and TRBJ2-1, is DSGVTQTPKHLITATGQRVTLRCSPRSGDLSVYWYQQSLDQGLQFLIQYYNGEERAKGNILERFSAQQFPDLHSELNLSSLELGDSALYFCASGRWNEQFFGPGTRLTVL.

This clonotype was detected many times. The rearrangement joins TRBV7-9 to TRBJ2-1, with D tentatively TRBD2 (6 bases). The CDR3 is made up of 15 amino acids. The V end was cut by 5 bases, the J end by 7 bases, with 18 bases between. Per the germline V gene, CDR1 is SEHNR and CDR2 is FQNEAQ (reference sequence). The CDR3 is CASSRETGAWNEQFF. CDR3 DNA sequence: TGTGCCAGCAGCCGGGAGACGGGAGCTTGGAATGAGCAGTTCTTC.

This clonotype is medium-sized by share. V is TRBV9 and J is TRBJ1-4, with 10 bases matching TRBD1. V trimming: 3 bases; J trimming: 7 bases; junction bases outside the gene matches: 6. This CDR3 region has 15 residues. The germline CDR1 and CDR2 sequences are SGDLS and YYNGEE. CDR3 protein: CASSARGTGAEKLFF. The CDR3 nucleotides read TGTGCCAGCAGCGCCCGAGGGACAGGGGCTGAAAAACTGTTTTTT.

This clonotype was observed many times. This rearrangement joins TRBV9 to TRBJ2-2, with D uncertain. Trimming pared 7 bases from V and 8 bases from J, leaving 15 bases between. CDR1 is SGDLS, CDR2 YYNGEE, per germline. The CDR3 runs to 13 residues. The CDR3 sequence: CASARLSTGELFF. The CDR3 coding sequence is TGTGCCAGCGCCCGGCTTTCGACAGGGGAGCTGTTTTTT.

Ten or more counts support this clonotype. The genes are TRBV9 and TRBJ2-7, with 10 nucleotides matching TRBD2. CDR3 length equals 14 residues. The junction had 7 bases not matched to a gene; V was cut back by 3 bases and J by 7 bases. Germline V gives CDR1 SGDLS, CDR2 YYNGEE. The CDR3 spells CASSGGAGGLEQYF. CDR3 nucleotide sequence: TGTGCCAGCAGCGGGGGAGCGGGGGGGCTTGAGCAGTACTTC.

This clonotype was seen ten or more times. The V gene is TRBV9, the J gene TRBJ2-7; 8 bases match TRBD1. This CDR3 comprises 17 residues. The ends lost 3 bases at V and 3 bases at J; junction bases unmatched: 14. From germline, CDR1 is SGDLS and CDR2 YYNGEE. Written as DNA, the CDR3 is TGTGCCAGCAGCGCATTCCATGGCCAGGGGGCCGGCTACGAGCAGTACTTC. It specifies CASSAFHGQGAGYEQYF. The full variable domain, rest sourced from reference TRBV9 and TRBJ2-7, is DSGVTQTPKHLITATGQRVTLRCSPRSGDLSVYWYQQSLDQGLQFLIQYYNGEERAKGNILERFSAQQFPDLHSELNLSSLELGDSALYFCASSAFHGQGAGYEQYFGPGTRLTVT.

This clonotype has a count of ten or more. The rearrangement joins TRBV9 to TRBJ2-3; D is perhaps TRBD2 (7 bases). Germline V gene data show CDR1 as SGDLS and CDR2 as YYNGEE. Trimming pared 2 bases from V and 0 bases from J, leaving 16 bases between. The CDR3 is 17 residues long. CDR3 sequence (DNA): TGTGCCAGCAGCGTCTTGGGGGGGGCCGGGAGCACAGATACGCAGTATTTT. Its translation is CASSVLGGAGSTDTQYF. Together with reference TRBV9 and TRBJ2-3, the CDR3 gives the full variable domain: DSGVTQTPKHLITATGQRVTLRCSPRSGDLSVYWYQQSLDQGLQFLIQYYNGEERAKGNILERFSAQQFPDLHSELNLSSLELGDSALYFCASSVLGGAGSTDTQYFGPGTRLTVL.

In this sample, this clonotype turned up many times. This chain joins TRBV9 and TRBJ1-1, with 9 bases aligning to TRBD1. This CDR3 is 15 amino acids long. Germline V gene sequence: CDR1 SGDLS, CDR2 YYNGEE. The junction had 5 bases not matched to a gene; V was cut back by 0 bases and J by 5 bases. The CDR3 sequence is CASSVAATGGTEAFF. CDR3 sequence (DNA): TGTGCCAGCAGCGTAGCTGCGACAGGGGGTACTGAAGCTTTCTTT. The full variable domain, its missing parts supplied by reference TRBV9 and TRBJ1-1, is DSGVTQTPKHLITATGQRVTLRCSPRSGDLSVYWYQQSLDQGLQFLIQYYNGEERAKGNILERFSAQQFPDLHSELNLSSLELGDSALYFCASSVAATGGTEAFFGQGTRLTVV.

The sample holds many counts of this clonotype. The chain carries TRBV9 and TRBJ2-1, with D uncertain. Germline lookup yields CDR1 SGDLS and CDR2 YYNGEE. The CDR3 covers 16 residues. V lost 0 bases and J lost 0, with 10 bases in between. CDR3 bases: TGTGCCAGCAGCGTAGATTCATGGAGCTCCTACAATGAGCAGTTCTTC. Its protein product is CASSVDSWSSYNEQFF.

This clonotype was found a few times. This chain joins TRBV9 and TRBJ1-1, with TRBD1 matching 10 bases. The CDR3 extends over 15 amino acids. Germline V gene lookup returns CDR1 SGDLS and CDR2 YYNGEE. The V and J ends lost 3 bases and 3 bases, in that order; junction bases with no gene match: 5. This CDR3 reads CASSEWTGGDTEAFF. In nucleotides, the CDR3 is TGTGCCAGCAGCGAATGGACAGGGGGAGACACTGAAGCTTTCTTT. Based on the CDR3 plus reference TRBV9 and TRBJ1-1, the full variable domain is DSGVTQTPKHLITATGQRVTLRCSPRSGDLSVYWYQQSLDQGLQFLIQYYNGEERAKGNILERFSAQQFPDLHSELNLSSLELGDSALYFCASSEWTGGDTEAFFGQGTRLTVV.

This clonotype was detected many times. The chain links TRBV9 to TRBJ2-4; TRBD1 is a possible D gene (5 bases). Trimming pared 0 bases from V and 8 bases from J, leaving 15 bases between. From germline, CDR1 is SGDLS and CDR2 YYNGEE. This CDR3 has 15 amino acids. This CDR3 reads CASSVGFGAYHIQYF. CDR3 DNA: TGTGCCAGCAGCGTAGGTTTTGGGGCGTATCACATTCAGTACTTC.

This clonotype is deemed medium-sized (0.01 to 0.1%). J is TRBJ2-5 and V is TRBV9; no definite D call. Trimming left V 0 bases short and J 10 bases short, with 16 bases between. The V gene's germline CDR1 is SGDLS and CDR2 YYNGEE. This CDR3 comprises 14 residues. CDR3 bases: TGTGCCAGCAGCGTAGAGTGGACCAAAGGGCACCAGTACTTC. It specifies CASSVEWTKGHQYF.

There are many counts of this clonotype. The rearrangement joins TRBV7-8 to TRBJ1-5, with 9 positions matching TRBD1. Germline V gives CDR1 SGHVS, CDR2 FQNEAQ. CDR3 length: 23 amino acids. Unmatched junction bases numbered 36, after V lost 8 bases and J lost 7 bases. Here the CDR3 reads CASDAPQLWTLRLWDRVNQPQHF. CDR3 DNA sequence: TGTGCCAGCGACGCCCCCCAATTATGGACCCTCCGCCTCTGGGACAGGGTGAACCAGCCCCAGCATTTT.

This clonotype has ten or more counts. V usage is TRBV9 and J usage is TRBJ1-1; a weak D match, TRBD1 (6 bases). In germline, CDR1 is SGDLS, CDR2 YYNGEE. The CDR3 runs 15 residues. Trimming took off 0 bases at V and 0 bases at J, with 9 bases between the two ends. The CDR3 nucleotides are TGTGCCAGCAGCGTAGGGGACACCCTGAACACTGAAGCTTTCTTT. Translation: CASSVGDTLNTEAFF.

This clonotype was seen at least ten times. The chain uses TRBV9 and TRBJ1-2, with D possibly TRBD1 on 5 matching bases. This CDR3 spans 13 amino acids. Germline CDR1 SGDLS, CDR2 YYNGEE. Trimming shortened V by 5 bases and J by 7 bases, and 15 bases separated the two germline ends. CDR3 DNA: TGTGCCAGCAGGGGCCCAGGGAACGGTGGCTACACCTTC. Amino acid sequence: CASRGPGNGGYTF.

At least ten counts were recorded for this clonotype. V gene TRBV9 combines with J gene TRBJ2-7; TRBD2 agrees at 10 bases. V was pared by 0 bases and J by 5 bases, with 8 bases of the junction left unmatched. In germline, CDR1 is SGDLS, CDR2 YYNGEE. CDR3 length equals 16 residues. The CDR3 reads CASSVAPSGGNHEQYF. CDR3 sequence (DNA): TGTGCCAGCAGCGTAGCTCCTAGCGGGGGTAACCACGAGCAGTACTTC.

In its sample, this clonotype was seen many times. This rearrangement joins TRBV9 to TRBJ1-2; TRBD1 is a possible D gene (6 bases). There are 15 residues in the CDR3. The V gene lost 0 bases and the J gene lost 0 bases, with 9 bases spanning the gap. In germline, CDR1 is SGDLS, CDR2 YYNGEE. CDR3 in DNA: TGTGCCAGCAGCGTAGCTCAGGGGCCTAACTATGGCTACACCTTC. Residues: CASSVAQGPNYGYTF.

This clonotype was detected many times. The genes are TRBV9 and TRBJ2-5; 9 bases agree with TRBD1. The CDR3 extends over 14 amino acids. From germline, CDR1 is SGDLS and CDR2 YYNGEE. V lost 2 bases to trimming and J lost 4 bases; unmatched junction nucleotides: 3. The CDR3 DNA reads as TGTGCCAGCAGCGTGGGACAGGGTGCAGAGACCCAGTACTTC. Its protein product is CASSVGQGAETQYF.

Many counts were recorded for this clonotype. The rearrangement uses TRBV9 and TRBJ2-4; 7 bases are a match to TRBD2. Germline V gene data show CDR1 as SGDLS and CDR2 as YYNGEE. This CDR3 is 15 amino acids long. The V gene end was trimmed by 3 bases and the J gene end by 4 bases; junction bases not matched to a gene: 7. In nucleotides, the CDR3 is TGTGCCAGCAGCGCCTCCGGGGAGGGGAAAAACATTCAGTACTTC. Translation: CASSASGEGKNIQYF.

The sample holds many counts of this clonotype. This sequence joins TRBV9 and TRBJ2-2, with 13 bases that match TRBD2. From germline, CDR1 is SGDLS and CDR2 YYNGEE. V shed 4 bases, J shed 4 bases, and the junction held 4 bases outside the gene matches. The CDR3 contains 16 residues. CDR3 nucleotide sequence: TGTGCCAGCAGCCCACTAGCGGGGGGGGGCACCGGGGAGCTGTTTTTT. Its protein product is CASSPLAGGGTGELFF.

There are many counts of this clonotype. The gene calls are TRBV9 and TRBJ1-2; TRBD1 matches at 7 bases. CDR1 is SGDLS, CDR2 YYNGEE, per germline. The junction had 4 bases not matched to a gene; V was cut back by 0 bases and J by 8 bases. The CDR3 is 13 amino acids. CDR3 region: CASSVEGAEGYTF. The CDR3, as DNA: TGTGCCAGCAGCGTAGAGGGGGCGGAGGGCTACACCTTC.